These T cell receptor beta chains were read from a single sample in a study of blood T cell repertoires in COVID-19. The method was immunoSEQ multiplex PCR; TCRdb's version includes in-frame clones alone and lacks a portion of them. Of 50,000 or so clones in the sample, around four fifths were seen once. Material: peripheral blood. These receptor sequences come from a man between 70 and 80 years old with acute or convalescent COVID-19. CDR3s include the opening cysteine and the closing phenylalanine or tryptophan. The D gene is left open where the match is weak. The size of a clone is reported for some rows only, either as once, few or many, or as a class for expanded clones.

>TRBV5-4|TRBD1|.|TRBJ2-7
CASSRGQGGIEQYF
TGTGCCAGCAGCCGCGGACAGGGAGGTATCGAGCAGTACTTC
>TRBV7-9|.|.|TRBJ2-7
CASSPGTAVPYEQYF
TGTGCCAGCAGTCCCGGGACTGCCGTTCCCTACGAGCAGTACTTC
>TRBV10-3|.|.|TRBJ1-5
CAISRGDSPNQPQHF
TGTGCCATCAGCCGCGGGGATTCCCCCAATCAGCCCCAGCATTTT
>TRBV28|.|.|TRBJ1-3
CASSQGANTIYF
TGTGCCAGCTCTCAAGGGGCAAACACCATATATTTT
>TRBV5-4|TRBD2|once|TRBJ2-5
CASSPRTSGAKETQYF
TGTGCCAGCAGCCCCCGGACTAGCGGGGCCAAAGAGACCCAGTACTTC
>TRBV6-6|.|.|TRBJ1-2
CASRPGQVGGYTF
TGTGCCAGCAGGCCAGGGCAGGTCGGCGGCTACACCTTC
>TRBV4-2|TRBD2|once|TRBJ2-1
CASSQGRAGRDEQFF
TGTGCCAGCAGCCAAGGTCGAGCGGGGCGCGATGAGCAGTTCTTC
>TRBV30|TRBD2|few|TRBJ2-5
CAWSTQTGLAGQETQYF
TGTGCCTGGAGTACCCAAACGGGACTAGCTGGTCAAGAGACCCAGTACTTC
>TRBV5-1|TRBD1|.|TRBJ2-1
CASSPHPGQGALIRKFF
TGCGCCAGCAGCCCGCACCCGGGACAGGGGGCCTTGATAAGGAAGTTCTTC
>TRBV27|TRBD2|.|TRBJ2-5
CASKLGTSGSTQYF
TGTGCCAGCAAGCTGGGGACTAGCGGGAGTACCCAGTACTTC
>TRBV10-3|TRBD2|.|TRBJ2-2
CAFSSGGDTGELFF
TGTGCCTTTTCTAGCGGGGGGGATACCGGGGAGCTGTTTTTT
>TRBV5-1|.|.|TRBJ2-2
CASISVLGGNGELFF
TGCGCCAGCATTTCAGTACTCGGGGGTAACGGGGAGCTGTTTTTT
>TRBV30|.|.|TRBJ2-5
CAWSVGGGMETQYF
TGTGCCTGGAGTGTAGGAGGCGGGATGGAGACCCAGTACTTC
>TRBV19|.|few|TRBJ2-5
CASSINERETQYF
TGTGCCAGTAGTATAAATGAGCGGGAGACCCAGTACTTC
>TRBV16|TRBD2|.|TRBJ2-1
CASSEGALRRSSGNNEQFF
TGTGCCAGCAGCGAGGGCGCCCTCAGGAGGTCTAGCGGGAACAATGAGCAGTTCTTC
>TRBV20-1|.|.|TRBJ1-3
CSASLRIDTIYF
TGCAGTGCTAGTTTGAGGATAGACACCATATATTTT
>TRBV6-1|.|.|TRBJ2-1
CASSDGSRAVDEQFF
TGTGCCAGCAGTGATGGGTCGAGGGCTGTCGATGAGCAGTTCTTC
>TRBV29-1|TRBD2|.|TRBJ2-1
CSVHTSGSSLLYEQFF
TGCAGCGTTCATACTAGCGGGAGTTCCCTTCTCTATGAGCAGTTCTTC
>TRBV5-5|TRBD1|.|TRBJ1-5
CASSLTGESNQPQHF
TGTGCCAGCAGCTTGACAGGGGAAAGCAATCAGCCCCAGCATTTT
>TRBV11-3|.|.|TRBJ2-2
CASSLLAGRTGELFF
TGTGCCAGCAGCTTACTGGCAGGGAGGACCGGGGAGCTGTTTTTT
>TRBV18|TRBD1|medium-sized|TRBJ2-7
CASSPGTGRTYEQYF
TGTGCCAGCTCACCAGGGACAGGACGTACCTACGAGCAGTACTTC
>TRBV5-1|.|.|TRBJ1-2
CASSLSDRNYGYTF
TGCGCCAGCAGCTTATCGGACAGAAACTATGGCTACACCTTC
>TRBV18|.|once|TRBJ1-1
CASSPSGDHTEAFF
TGTGCCAGCTCACCATCAGGGGATCACACTGAAGCTTTCTTT
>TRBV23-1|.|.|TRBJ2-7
CASSQSRRAYEQYF
TGCGCCAGCAGTCAATCGCGGAGGGCCTACGAGCAGTACTTC
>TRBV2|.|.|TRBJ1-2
CASSLGENYGYTF
TGTGCCAGCAGTCTAGGGGAAAACTATGGCTACACCTTC
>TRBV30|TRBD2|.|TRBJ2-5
CAWSRGLAVETQYF
TGTGCCTGGAGTCGAGGACTAGCGGTGGAGACCCAGTACTTC
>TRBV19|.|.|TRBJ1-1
CASSTPWGGHTEAFF
TGTGCCAGTAGTACCCCGTGGGGGGGACACACTGAAGCTTTCTTT
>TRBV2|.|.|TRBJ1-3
CASSVTRGSGNTIYF
TGTGCCAGCAGTGTAACCCGGGGTTCTGGAAACACCATATATTTT
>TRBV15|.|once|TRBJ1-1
CATSRAQVGNTEAFF
TGTGCCACCAGCAGAGCGCAGGTTGGGAACACTGAAGCTTTCTTT
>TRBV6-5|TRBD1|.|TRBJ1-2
CASSLGQGRSYTF
TGTGCCAGCAGCCTGGGACAGGGGCGCAGCTACACCTTC
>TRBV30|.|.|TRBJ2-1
CAWSERGNPLEKFF
TGTGCCTGGAGTGAACGGGGGAACCCCCTAGAGAAGTTCTTC
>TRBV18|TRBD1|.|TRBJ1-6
CASSPGTGGSPLHF
TGTGCCAGCTCACCTGGGACAGGGGGGTCACCCCTCCACTTT
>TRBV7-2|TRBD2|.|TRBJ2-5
CASSFLRGGQETQYF
TGTGCCAGCAGCTTCCTTCGCGGGGGCCAAGAGACCCAGTACTTC
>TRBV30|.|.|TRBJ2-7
CAWTFRGAYEQYF
TGTGCCTGGACCTTCAGAGGCGCCTACGAGCAGTACTTC
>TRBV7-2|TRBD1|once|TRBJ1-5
CASSPAGGRGNQPQHF
TGTGCCAGCAGCCCGGCAGGGGGGCGAGGCAATCAGCCCCAGCATTTT
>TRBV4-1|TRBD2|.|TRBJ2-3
CASSQGGYTQYF
TGCGCCAGCAGCCAGGGGGGGTATACGCAGTATTTT
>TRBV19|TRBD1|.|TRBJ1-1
CASSKRGTGDVMNTEAFF
TGTGCCAGTAGTAAAAGGGGGACAGGGGACGTCATGAACACTGAAGCTTTCTTT
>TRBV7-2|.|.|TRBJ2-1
CASSWGQNNEQFF
TGTGCCAGCAGCTGGGGACAAAACAATGAGCAGTTCTTC
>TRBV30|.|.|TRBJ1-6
CAWSAQGNSPLHF
TGTGCCTGGAGTGCCCAGGGAAATTCACCCCTCCACTTT
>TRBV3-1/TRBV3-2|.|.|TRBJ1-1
CASSQVYYAGLNTEAFF
TGTGCCAGCAGCCAAGTTTATTATGCAGGGCTGAACACTGAAGCTTTCTTT
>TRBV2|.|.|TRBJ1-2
CASSQTGENYGYTF
TGTGCCAGCAGCCAGACCGGGGAAAACTATGGCTACACCTTC
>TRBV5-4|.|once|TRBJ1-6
CASSHGQLYNSPLHF
TGTGCCAGCAGCCACGGACAGCTCTATAATTCACCCCTCCACTTT
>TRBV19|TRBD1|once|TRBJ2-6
CASRGTDRAGANVLTF
TGTGCCAGTAGGGGAACTGACAGGGCTGGGGCCAACGTCCTGACTTTC
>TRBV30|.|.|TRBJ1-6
CAWSRPGSPLHF
TGTGCCTGGAGTAGACCGGGATCACCCCTCCACTTT
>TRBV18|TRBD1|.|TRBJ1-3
CASSPTGVGNTIYF
TGTGCCAGCTCACCCACAGGGGTCGGAAACACCATATATTTT